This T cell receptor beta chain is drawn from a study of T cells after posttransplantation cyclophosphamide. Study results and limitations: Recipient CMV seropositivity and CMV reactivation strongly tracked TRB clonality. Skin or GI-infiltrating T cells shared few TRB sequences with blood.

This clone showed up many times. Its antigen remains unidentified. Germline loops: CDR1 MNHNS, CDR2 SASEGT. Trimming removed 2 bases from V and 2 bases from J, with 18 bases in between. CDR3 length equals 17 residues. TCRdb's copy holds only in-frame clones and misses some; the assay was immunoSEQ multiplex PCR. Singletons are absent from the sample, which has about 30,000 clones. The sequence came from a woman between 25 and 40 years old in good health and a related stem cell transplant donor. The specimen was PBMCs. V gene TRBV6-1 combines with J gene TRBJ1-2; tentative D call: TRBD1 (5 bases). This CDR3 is CASSEQPRPTGNYGYTF. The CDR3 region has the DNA TGTGCCAGCAGTGAACAGCCCCGCCCTACAGGCAACTATGGCTACACCTTC.